What follows are 9 T cell receptor beta chains derived from one specimen sequenced in a study of blood T cell repertoires in COVID-19 (dated by TCRdb to 2018 to 2020). Library prep was done by the immunoSEQ multiplex PCR assay. Drawn from immuneACCESS, this table holds only the in-frame rearrangements with V and J called that TCRdb kept. Clones are partly lost; checked studies trace under half to an unresolved V gene and leave the rest unexplained. Present in this sample are fewer than 350,000 clones, 80% to 90% of which were seen just once. About 2% of the sample is taken by the ten largest. What was sequenced was PBMCs or T cells enriched from blood (not recorded which). These TCRs come from a man younger than 40 who had recovered from COVID-19.

The chain links TRBV11-2 to TRBJ1-3; D not resolved. The germline V gene encodes CDR1 SGHAT and CDR2 FQNNGV. The CDR3 spans 13 residues. With 5 bases removed from V and 4 bases from J, the gap between germline ends came to 9 bases. The CDR3 loop reads CASSPLRGNTIYF. The DNA of the CDR3 is TGTGCCAGCAGCCCCCTTCGGGGAAACACCATATATTTT.

The rearrangement joins TRBV3-1 (or the pseudogene TRBV3-2) to TRBJ1-6; the D gene is possibly TRBD1 (5 bases). V gave up 5 bases and J gave up 2 bases, with 13 bases separating them. Per the germline V gene, CDR1 is LGHDT and CDR2 is YNNKEL (reference sequence). CDR3 size: 16 residues. The CDR3 DNA reads as TGTGCCAGCAGCAGGGGAACAGCTCCCTATAATTCACCCCTCCACTTT. Amino acids: CASSRGTAPYNSPLHF.

On this clone: Other DNA sequences in the same sample also yield this CDR3. The rearrangement uses TRBV29-1 and TRBJ1-2; the D is unclear. V lost 3 bases, J lost 2 bases, and 4 bases lay in between. This CDR3 is 11 amino acids long. The germline gives CDR1 SQVTM, CDR2 ANQGSEA. CDR3 bases: TGCAGCGTTGACAGGAACTATGGCTACACCTTC. Protein: CSVDRNYGYTF.

V and J are TRBV6-5 and TRBJ1-6, with TRBD1 identical over 8 bases. This CDR3 has 14 amino acids. The V segment lost 7 bases and the J segment 7 bases; nucleotides outside the gene matches: 6. In germline, CDR1 is MNHEY, CDR2 SVGAGI. The chain's CDR3 is CASNRGGHNSPLHF. CDR3 nucleotides: TGTGCCAGCAACAGGGGGGGGCACAATTCACCCCTCCACTTT.

V and J are TRBV19 and TRBJ1-5, with 7 bases identical to TRBD1. Germline V CDR1 and CDR2: LNHDA, SQIVND (reference sequence). Trimming removed 5 bases from V and 2 bases from J; junction bases left unmatched: 6. This CDR3 region has 15 residues. This chain's CDR3 is CASSGDSWGNQPQHF. The DNA for the CDR3 is TGTGCCAGTAGTGGGGACAGTTGGGGCAATCAGCCCCAGCATTTT.

J is TRBJ1-3 and V is TRBV19; a weak D match, TRBD1 (5 bases). CDR3 length: 15 amino acids. Trimming cost V 4 bases and J 3 bases, with 13 bases left between them. Germline assignment: CDR1 LNHDA and CDR2 SQIVND (reference sequence). CDR3: CASSKWQGVGNTIYF. The CDR3 region has the DNA TGTGCCAGTAGTAAGTGGCAGGGCGTTGGAAACACCATATATTTT.

This clone has just a few counts. The chain joins TRBV19 to TRBJ2-3; 8 positions match TRBD2. This CDR3 is 16 amino acids long. V lost 4 bases and J lost 2; bases outside the gene matches: 8. The germline V gene encodes CDR1 LNHDA and CDR2 SQIVND (reference sequence). CDR3 amino acids: CASSTGGGRHTDTQYF. DNA for the CDR3: TGTGCCAGTAGTACCGGGGGGGGGAGGCACACAGATACGCAGTATTTT.

This clone was counted between two and nine times. V is TRBV5-1 and J is TRBJ1-1, with TRBD1 matching over 8 bases. The CDR3 contains 16 residues. The germline V gene has CDR1 SGHRS and CDR2 YFSETQ. Germline trimming cut 0 bases from V and 1 base from J; bases unmatched to any gene: 5. The CDR3 DNA follows: TGCGCCAGCAGCTTGGGTCCCGGGACAGGGAACACTGAAGCTTTCTTT. Amino acids: CASSLGPGTGNTEAFF. The variable domain in full, completed from reference TRBV5-1 and TRBJ1-1, reads KAGVTQTPRYLIKTRGQQVTLSCSPISGHRSVSWYQQTPGQGLQFLFEYFSETQRNKGNFPGRFSGRQFSNSRSEMNVSTLELGDSALYLCASSLGPGTGNTEAFFGQGTRLTVV.

This rearrangement joins TRBV18 to TRBJ1-1; maybe TRBD1 (5 bases). Germline assignment: CDR1 KGHSH and CDR2 LQKENI. CDR3 size: 11 residues. Trimming removed 5 bases from V and 6 bases from J, with 7 bases in between. This chain's CDR3 is CASSDSSEAFF. CDR3 nucleotides: TGTGCCAGCTCAGACAGTTCTGAAGCTTTCTTT.